The 8 T cell receptor beta chains given below trace back to one sample, sequenced in a study of blood T cell repertoires in COVID-19. Measured with immunoSEQ multiplex PCR; TCRdb has only the in-frame clones, and not every one. The sample contains about 98,000 clones, over 70% of which appear only once. Sequencing was done on a sample of peripheral blood. The receptor source for this set is a woman over 75 with acute or convalescent COVID-19.

The V gene is TRBV28, the J gene TRBJ1-4; no reliable D call. Trimming took off 6 bases at V and 7 bases at J, with 15 bases between the two ends. CDR3 length: 14 residues. Germline V CDR1 and CDR2: MDHEN, SYDVKM. The CDR3: CASSRTLGSEKLFF. CDR3 DNA: TGTGCCAGCAGCCGCACCCTGGGCAGTGAAAAACTGTTTTTT.

The chain carries TRBV19 and TRBJ1-5; 7 nucleotides agree with TRBD1. Germline V gene sequence: CDR1 LNHDA, CDR2 SQIVND (reference sequence). Trimming took 0 bases from V and 6 from J; bases not matched to a gene: 8. The CDR3 is made up of 16 amino acids. CDR3 amino acids: CASSIETEGASQPQHF. The CDR3 region has the DNA TGTGCCAGTAGTATAGAAACCGAGGGGGCCAGTCAGCCCCAGCATTTT. Using reference TRBV19 and TRBJ1-5 for the parts outside the CDR3, the full variable domain is DGGITQSPKYLFRKEGQNVTLSCEQNLNHDAMYWYRQDPGQGLRLIYYSQIVNDFQKGDIAEGYSVSREKKESFPLTVTSAQKNPTAFYLCASSIETEGASQPQHFGDGTRLSIL.

The J gene is TRBJ2-1, the V gene TRBV24-1; no definite D call. Deletions cut 10 bases from V and 0 bases from J, with 9 bases between. Per the germline V gene, CDR1 is KGHDR and CDR2 is SFDVKD. This CDR3 has 13 residues. CDR3 residues: CATRLSSYNEQFF. Here the CDR3 DNA reads TGTGCCACTAGACTGTCCTCCTACAATGAGCAGTTCTTC.

The chain links TRBV5-4 to TRBJ2-3; D not resolved. The V gene lost 2 bases and the J gene lost 2 bases, with 12 bases spanning the gap. Germline CDR1 SGHNT, CDR2 YYREEE (reference sequence). This CDR3 is built from 15 residues. CDR3 residues: CASSFQSGDTDTQYF. As DNA, the CDR3 is TGTGCCAGCAGCTTCCAGTCAGGCGACACAGATACGCAGTATTTT.

The V and J genes are TRBV10-3 and TRBJ1-5; D is unresolved. The CDR3 has 13 amino acids. V was shortened by 6 bases and J by 2 bases, with 8 bases between the two germline ends. Germline V gene lookup returns CDR1 ENHRY and CDR2 SYGVKD. Here the CDR3 reads CAIRTEGNQPQHF. Here the CDR3 DNA reads TGTGCCATCAGGACGGAGGGCAATCAGCCCCAGCATTTT.

The V and J genes are TRBV25-1 and TRBJ2-3; D perhaps matches TRBD1 (5 bases). This CDR3 contains 15 residues. Trimming left V 2 bases short and J 2 bases short, with 11 bases between. From germline, CDR1 is MGHDK and CDR2 SYGVNS. The DNA of the CDR3 is TGTGCCAGCAGTGAAGGGGCCCTATCCACAGATACGCAGTATTTT. The encoded protein is CASSEGALSTDTQYF. The variable domain in full, completed from reference TRBV25-1 and TRBJ2-3, reads EADIYQTPRYLVIGTGKKITLECSQTMGHDKMYWYQQDPGMELHLIHYSYGVNSTEKGDLSSESTVSRIRTEHFPLTLESARPSHTSQYLCASSEGALSTDTQYFGPGTRLTVL.

The rearrangement joins TRBV5-1 to TRBJ2-5, with TRBD1 as a possible D gene (5 bases). Trimming took 0 bases from V and 2 from J, leaving 11 bases between them. The CDR3 runs 15 residues. The V gene's germline CDR1 is SGHRS and CDR2 YFSETQ. This CDR3 reads CASSLGQSPQETQYF. CDR3 coding DNA: TGCGCCAGCAGCTTGGGACAGAGTCCTCAAGAGACCCAGTACTTC.

The chain is built from TRBV6-6 and TRBJ1-5; TRBD1 agrees at 9 bases. The germline gives CDR1 MNHNY, CDR2 SVGAGI (reference sequence). CDR3 length equals 19 residues. The ends lost 5 bases at V and 0 bases at J; junction bases unmatched: 14. This CDR3 reads CASSRPGQGGMNSNQPQHF. In DNA, the CDR3 is TGTGCCAGCAGTCGTCCGGGACAGGGAGGGATGAATAGCAATCAGCCCCAGCATTTT.